This T cell receptor (beta chain) was retrieved from a study of shared T cell receptors in the human thymus. Clones were read by immunoSEQ multiplex PCR, and TCRdb kept only the in-frame ones, dropping some. Among hundreds of thousands of clones listed, around nine tenths were seen once. These data are also associated with another study on human thymus T cells. That paper states: Resections from corrective heart surgery provided thymus tissue. Thymic and blood repertoires appeared to carry a bias in their V and J gene usage. Related work found strong thymic repertoire overlap between unrelated individuals.

The sequenced material came from thymocytes. This clonotype was sampled from a boy in the first two years of life with a congenital heart defect.

For the CDR3, the DNA is TGTGCCAGCAGCGTAGAGGTTAGGGGCAATGAGCAGTTCTTC. It yields the protein CASSVEVRGNEQFF. This chain joins TRBV9 and TRBJ2-1, with a tentative D call TRBD1 (5 bases). The germline V and J ends were trimmed by 0 bases and 6 bases, with 10 bases remaining between them. Germline V lookup: CDR1 SGDLS, CDR2 YYNGEE. This CDR3 region has 14 residues.